This section outlines one T cell receptor (beta chain) sequence together with its context. The authors' processing: Amplification of reference gene primers provided the estimated nucleated cell counts. Libraries were prepared by immunoSEQ multiplex PCR; TCRdb keeps only in-frame clonotypes and omits some of them. V, J and clone size were drawn from that table, and D and trimming were deduced from the DNA. Of about 60,000 clones listed, approximately 83% are singletons. This CDR3 contains 17 residues. Germline V gene lookup returns CDR1 MNHEY and CDR2 SMNVEV (reference sequence). V was trimmed by 3 bases and J by 3 bases, leaving 20 bases between them. This record belongs to a study of blood T cell repertoires in COVID-19. Study information: The study drew acute and convalescent COVID-19 samples from the United States, Italy and Spain.

This rearrangement joins TRBV27 to TRBJ1-1; perhaps TRBD1 as D (5 bases). The sequenced sample was peripheral blood. The sequence derives from a man aged 35 to 55 with acute or convalescent COVID-19. The CDR3 coding sequence is TGTGCCAGCAGTTTGCAGGGAGGGTCCTGGTGGGACACTGAAGCTTTCTTT. This sequence encodes CASSLQGGSWWDTEAFF.